This entry concerns a single TCR beta chain. The source of the sample is a study of blood T cell repertoires in COVID-19. About the research overall: COVID-19 samples collected from the United States, Italy and Spain covered acute and convalescent phases. In each case, the material was cDNA or gDNA derived from T cells, B-cell-depleted T cells, or PBMCs.

Germline V gene sequence: CDR1 SNHLY, CDR2 FYNNEI. The V gene end was trimmed by 5 bases and the J gene end by 5 bases; junction bases not matched to a gene: 6. CDR3 length equals 15 residues. As originally analysed: Reference gene primer amplification yielded estimated nucleated cell counts. Measured with immunoSEQ multiplex PCR; TCRdb has only the in-frame clones, and not every one. V, J and clone size derive from that table, while D and trimming were established from the DNA sequence. Of about 70,000 clones in the sample, approximately 84% were seen once. The TCR originated in a human donor in a cohort sampled during active COVID-19. The sample was peripheral blood. The chain joins TRBV2 to TRBJ2-3; 11 positions match TRBD2. CDR3 in amino acids: CASSIGTSGGDTQYF. The CDR3 coding sequence is TGTGCCAGCAGTATCGGTACTAGCGGGGGAGATACGCAGTATTTT. Together with reference TRBV2 and TRBJ2-3, the CDR3 gives the full variable domain: EPEVTQTPSHQVTQMGQEVILRCVPISNHLYFYWYRQILGQKVEFLVSFYNNEISEKSEIFDDQFSVERPDGSNFTLKIRSTKLEDSAMYFCASSIGTSGGDTQYFGPGTRLTVL.